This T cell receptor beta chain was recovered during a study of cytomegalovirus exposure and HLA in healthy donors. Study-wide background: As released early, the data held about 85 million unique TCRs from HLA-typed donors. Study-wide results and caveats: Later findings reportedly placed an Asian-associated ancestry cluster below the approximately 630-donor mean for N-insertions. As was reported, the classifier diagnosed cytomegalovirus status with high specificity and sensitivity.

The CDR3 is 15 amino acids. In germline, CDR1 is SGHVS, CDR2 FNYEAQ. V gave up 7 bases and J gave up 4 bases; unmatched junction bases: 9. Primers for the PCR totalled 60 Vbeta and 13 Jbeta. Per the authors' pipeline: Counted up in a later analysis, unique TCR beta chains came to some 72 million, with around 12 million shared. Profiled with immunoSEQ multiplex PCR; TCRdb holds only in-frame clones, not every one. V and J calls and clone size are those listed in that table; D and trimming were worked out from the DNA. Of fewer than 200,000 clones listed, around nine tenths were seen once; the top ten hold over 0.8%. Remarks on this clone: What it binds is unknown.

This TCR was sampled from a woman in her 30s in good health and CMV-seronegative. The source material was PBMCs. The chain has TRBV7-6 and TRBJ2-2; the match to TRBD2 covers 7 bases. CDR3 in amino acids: CASTPRGVGTGELFF. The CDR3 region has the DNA TGTGCCAGCACCCCCCGGGGGGTCGGCACCGGGGAGCTGTTTTTT.